This passage covers 9 T cell receptor beta chains from one sample sequenced in a study of blood T cells in healthy people across ages. A J-beta primer mix and a sample-barcoded 5' primer were used in a second PCR of roughly 6 to 11 cycles. Via MiXCR, TCRdb re-called the 5' RACE reads, giving one row per CDR3 protein. This sample has about 1.1 million distinct CDR3 sequences, with about two fifths found just once. Source material: blood. These receptors were collected from a man aged 18 to 30 in good health.

The rearrangement links TRBV4-2 to TRBJ1-4; D perhaps matches TRBD1 (5 bases). This CDR3 comprises 15 residues. CDR1 LGHNA and CDR2 YNFKEQ come from the germline V gene. With 1 base removed from V and 4 bases from J, the gap between germline ends came to 10 bases. In DNA form, the CDR3 reads TGTGCCAGCAGCCAAGTTTCGACAGTTAATGAAAAACTGTTTTTT. Amino acid sequence: CASSQVSTVNEKLFF.

This clonotype was seen a few times. CDR3 coding DNA: TGTGCCAGCATCAGGACAGCCACAGATACGCAGTATTTT. Translation gives CASIRTATDTQYF. The gene calls are TRBV28 and TRBJ2-3, with D possibly TRBD1 on 6 matching bases. Trimming stripped 7 bases from V and 2 bases from J, with 10 bases between. The CDR3 is made up of 13 amino acids. CDR1 is MDHEN, CDR2 SYDVKM, per germline.

The CDR3 nucleotides are TGTGCCAGCAGCGCCCGGGAACAGGGGGACACTGAAGCTTTCTTT. Translated: CASSAREQGDTEAFF. The chain links TRBV5-4 to TRBJ1-1, with 8 bases that match TRBD1. CDR3 length: 15 amino acids. Trimming took 4 bases from V and 3 from J; bases not matched to a gene: 8. Germline lookup yields CDR1 SGHNT and CDR2 YYREEE (reference sequence).

The J gene is TRBJ2-3, the V gene TRBV6-6; maybe TRBD1 (5 bases). The CDR3 extends over 16 amino acids. Between the trimmed V and J ends, which lost 2 bases and 2 bases, there was a span of 14 bases. CDR1 and CDR2 (germline): MNHNY, SVGAGI (reference sequence). The CDR3 DNA follows: TGTGCCAGCAGTTACGGTGGGGCAGCCGACACAGATACGCAGTATTTT. Residues: CASSYGGAADTDTQYF.

This sequence joins TRBV12-3 or TRBV12-4 and TRBJ2-7; TRBD2 might be the D (6 bases). The CDR3 extends over 14 amino acids. Trimming took 3 bases from V and 2 from J, leaving 11 bases between them. The CDR3 DNA follows: TGTGCCAGCAGTTTTAGGAGGGAAACCTACGAGCAGTACTTC. Its translation is CASSFRRETYEQYF.

This chain connects TRBV15 to TRBJ1-3; possibly TRBD1 for D (6 bases). V lost 3 bases to trimming and J lost 1 base, with 13 bases between them. Germline V gives CDR1 LNHNV, CDR2 YYDKDF (reference sequence). The CDR3 extends over 16 amino acids. The CDR3 DNA sequence: TGTGCCACCAGCAGGAGGGGGACACTGTCTGGAAACACCATATATTTT. It is translated as CATSRRGTLSGNTIYF.

The chain couples TRBV9 to TRBJ1-2, with 9 bases matching TRBD1. CDR3 size: 15 residues. Losses at the gene ends were 0 bases for V and 2 bases for J; bases not matched to a gene: 2. Germline CDR1 SGDLS, CDR2 YYNGEE. CDR3 nucleotides: TGTGCCAGCAGCGTAGTAGGGACAGGGAACTATGGCTACACCTTC. This codes for CASSVVGTGNYGYTF.

The rearrangement links TRBV29-1 to TRBJ2-2; D may correspond to TRBD1 or TRBD2 (6 bases each). The CDR3 covers 12 residues. The V gene lost 3 bases and the J gene lost 6 bases, with 8 bases spanning the gap. Germline-derived CDR1 and CDR2 are SQVTM and ANQGSEA. CDR3 sequence (DNA): TGCAGCGTTGACGGGGGCTCCGGGGAGCTGTTTTTT. This sequence encodes CSVDGGSGELFF.

The V and J genes are TRBV19 and TRBJ1-5, with 8 bases matching TRBD1. The CDR3 totals 13 residues. V lost 6 bases to trimming and J lost 7 bases; unmatched junction nucleotides: 5. Germline CDR1 reads LNHDA; CDR2 reads SQIVND (reference sequence). CDR3 bases: TGTGCCAGTAGACAGGGGGGGGACCAGCCCCAGCATTTT. This translates into CASRQGGDQPQHF.